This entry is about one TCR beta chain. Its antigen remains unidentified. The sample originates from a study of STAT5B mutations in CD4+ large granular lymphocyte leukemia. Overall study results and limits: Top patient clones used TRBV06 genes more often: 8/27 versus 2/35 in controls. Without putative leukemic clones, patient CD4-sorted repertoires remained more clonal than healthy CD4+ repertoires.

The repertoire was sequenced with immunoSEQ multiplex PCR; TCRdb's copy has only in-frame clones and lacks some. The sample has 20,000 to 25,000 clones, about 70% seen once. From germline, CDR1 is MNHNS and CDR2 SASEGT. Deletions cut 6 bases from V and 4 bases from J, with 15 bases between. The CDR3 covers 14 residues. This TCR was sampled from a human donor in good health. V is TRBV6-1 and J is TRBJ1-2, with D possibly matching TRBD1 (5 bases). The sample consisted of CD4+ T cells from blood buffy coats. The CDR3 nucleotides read TGTGCCAGCAGACCGGTGGGGGAGTCCTATGGCTACACCTTC. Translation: CASRPVGESYGYTF.